These 18 T cell receptor beta chains were all obtained from the same sample, sequenced in a study of OX40 agonist ivuxolimab in advanced cancers. Sequencing used immunoSEQ multiplex PCR; TCRdb keeps in-frame clones, though not all of them. The sample consists of about 24,000 clones, 75% to 90% of them appearing once. The sample in question was CD4+ or CD8+ T cells sorted from blood, obtained in a trial of the OX40 agonist ivuxolimab. Every receptor here comes from an adult with an advanced solid tumor such as melanoma, head and neck, liver or kidney cancer.

The CDR3: CASSLPDGYGYTF. The CDR3 DNA follows: TGCGCCAGCAGCTTGCCGGATGGCTATGGCTACACCTTC. The V call is TRBV5-1, the J call TRBJ1-2; D remains ambiguous. The CDR3 is 13 residues long. Per the germline V gene, CDR1 is SGHRS and CDR2 is YFSETQ. V was trimmed by 1 base and J by 4 bases, leaving 8 bases between them. Full variable domain (rest looked up from reference TRBV5-1 and TRBJ1-2): KAGVTQTPRYLIKTRGQQVTLSCSPISGHRSVSWYQQTPGQGLQFLFEYFSETQRNKGNFPGRFSGRQFSNSRSEMNVSTLELGDSALYLCASSLPDGYGYTFGSGTRLTVV.

The V and J genes are TRBV27 and TRBJ2-7; 7 nucleotides line up with TRBD1. J gave up 2 bases and V 0 bases, and 19 bases lay outside the gene matches. Germline assignment: CDR1 MNHEY and CDR2 SMNVEV (reference sequence). This CDR3 is 20 amino acids long. CDR3 bases: TGTGCCAGCAGTTTATCCTGGGACAGCAAGAGTACCGGACGGACCTACGAGCAGTACTTC. Translated: CASSLSWDSKSTGRTYEQYF.

This clone is a singleton in its sample. The CDR3 region is CASSFNSNQPQHF. The DNA of the CDR3 is TGTGCCAGCAGCTTTAATAGCAATCAGCCCCAGCATTTT. The chain joins TRBV5-4 to TRBJ1-5; D gene uncertain. Between the trimmed V and J ends, which lost 2 bases and 0 bases, there was a span of 3 bases. This CDR3 is built from 13 residues. In germline, CDR1 is SGHNT, CDR2 YYREEE (reference sequence).

This chain joins TRBV29-1 and TRBJ2-5; D might be TRBD2 (7 bases). Near its end, the DNA agrees better with TRBJ2-7, so the J call may be wrong. The CDR3 has 12 amino acids. Germline assignment: CDR1 SQVTM and CDR2 ANQGSEA. The DNA of the CDR3 is TGCAGCGCTCGGGGGGCGGGCTACGAGCAGTACTTC. The encoded protein is CSARGAGYEQYF.

The genes are TRBV29-1 and TRBJ2-2; D is uncertain. Germline V gives CDR1 SQVTM, CDR2 ANQGSEA. Deletions cut 4 bases from V and 2 bases from J, with 11 bases between. The CDR3 totals 14 residues. Here the CDR3 DNA reads TGCAGCGTTGGTATTAACTCAAACACCGGGGAGCTGTTTTTT. Its protein product is CSVGINSNTGELFF.

In its sample, this clone was seen once. This chain joins TRBV6-5 and TRBJ2-1, with D hard to call. Trimming left V 4 bases short and J 6 bases short, with 7 bases between. Per the germline V gene, CDR1 is MNHEY and CDR2 is SVGAGI. The CDR3 sequence is 12 residues long. CDR3 sequence reads: CASSSGFNEQFF. CDR3 DNA: TGTGCCAGCAGTTCCGGTTTCAATGAGCAGTTCTTC.

J is TRBJ2-7 and V is TRBV5-1, with TRBD2 identical over 9 bases. CDR1 and CDR2 from the germline V gene are SGHRS and YFSETQ. The V segment lost 0 bases and the J segment 3 bases; nucleotides outside the gene matches: 4. This CDR3 is built from 15 residues. CDR3 sequence: CASSLESGRNYEQYF. The CDR3 coding sequence is TGCGCCAGCAGCTTGGAAAGCGGGAGGAACTACGAGCAGTACTTC. Using reference TRBV5-1 and TRBJ2-7 for the parts outside the CDR3, the full variable domain is KAGVTQTPRYLIKTRGQQVTLSCSPISGHRSVSWYQQTPGQGLQFLFEYFSETQRNKGNFPGRFSGRQFSNSRSEMNVSTLELGDSALYLCASSLESGRNYEQYFGPGTRLTVT.

J is TRBJ2-3 and V is TRBV29-1, with D perhaps matching TRBD2 (6 bases). Trimming removed 5 bases from V and 0 bases from J, with 15 bases in between. The CDR3 spans 15 residues. Germline assignment: CDR1 SQVTM and CDR2 ANQGSEA. CDR3 nucleotides: TGCAGCGTTAAAGGGCTAGCGAGAAGCACAGATACGCAGTATTTT. Residues: CSVKGLARSTDTQYF.

The chain combines TRBV19 with TRBJ1-1; TRBD1 is a possible D gene (5 bases). CDR3 length equals 16 residues. Germline V gene lookup returns CDR1 LNHDA and CDR2 SQIVND (reference sequence). Trimming took 0 bases from V and 1 from J, leaving 12 bases between them. CDR3 loop: CASSIDLWQGNTEAFF. CDR3 DNA: TGTGCCAGTAGTATAGATCTTTGGCAGGGGAACACTGAAGCTTTCTTT.

V gene TRBV27 combines with J gene TRBJ2-5; TRBD1 or TRBD2 may be the D gene (5 bases each). CDR3 size: 14 residues. Trimming took off 6 bases at V and 2 bases at J, with 13 bases between the two ends. Germline CDR1 reads MNHEY; CDR2 reads SMNVEV (reference sequence). CDR3 coding DNA: TGTGCCAGCAGCAAGGGACCTGCTCAAGAGACCCAGTACTTC. This encodes CASSKGPAQETQYF.

The chain links TRBV2 to TRBJ1-5, with 9 bases aligning to TRBD1. The CDR3 contains 15 residues. Germline CDR1 reads SNHLY; CDR2 reads FYNNEI. The V segment lost 2 bases and the J segment 6 bases; nucleotides outside the gene matches: 5. CDR3 bases: TGTGCCAGCAGTGAATCGACAGGGGGTATTCAGCCCCAGCATTTT. Its protein is CASSESTGGIQPQHF.

V gene TRBV10-3 combines with J gene TRBJ2-1; D is ambiguous. Trimming shortened V by 6 bases and J by 6 bases, and 18 bases separated the two germline ends. Germline V gene data show CDR1 as ENHRY and CDR2 as SYGVKD. The CDR3 consists of 15 residues. For the CDR3, the DNA is TGTGCCATCAGGGATAAAACGGCAGAATTCAATGAGCAGTTCTTC. The encoded protein is CAIRDKTAEFNEQFF.

This clone was observed once. V usage is TRBV9 and J usage is TRBJ2-2, with 9 bases that match TRBD1. The length of the CDR3 is 15 residues. V was pared by 6 bases and J by 6 bases, with 9 bases of the junction left unmatched. CDR1 SGDLS and CDR2 YYNGEE come from the germline V gene. The CDR3 region has the DNA TGTGCCAGCAACCCCCAAGGACAGGGGTCCGGGGAGCTGTTTTTT. Amino acid sequence: CASNPQGQGSGELFF.

The V and J genes are TRBV5-6 and TRBJ1-6; D not certain. Between the trimmed V and J ends, which lost 0 bases and 7 bases, there was a span of 8 bases. CDR1 SGHDT and CDR2 YYEEEE come from the germline V gene. The CDR3 sequence is 14 residues long. As DNA, the CDR3 is TGTGCCAGCAGCTTGGACCTCCCGAATTCACCCCTCCACTTT. Translated: CASSLDLPNSPLHF.

The J gene is TRBJ2-1, the V gene TRBV7-8; D might be TRBD2 (6 bases). Trimming stripped 5 bases from V and 6 bases from J, with 14 bases between. CDR1 is SGHVS and CDR2 is FQNEAQ in the germline V gene. The length of the CDR3 is 14 residues. Here the CDR3 DNA reads TGTGCCAGCAGCCCGATGACTAGGATCAATGAGCAGTTCTTC. Encoded protein: CASSPMTRINEQFF.

The gene calls are TRBV29-1 and TRBJ1-4; 9 bases match TRBD1. This CDR3 has 14 amino acids. Germline V gene data show CDR1 as SQVTM and CDR2 as ANQGSEA. The V and J ends lost 1 base and 6 bases, in that order; junction bases with no gene match: 3. CDR3 sequence reads: CSVEAGQGYEKLFF. CDR3 DNA: TGCAGCGTTGAAGCTGGACAGGGGTATGAAAAACTGTTTTTT. Drawing the rest from reference TRBV29-1 and TRBJ1-4, the complete variable domain is SAVISQKPSRDICQRGTSLTIQCQVDSQVTMMFWYRQQPGQSLTLIATANQGSEATYESGFVIDKFPISRPNLTFSTLTVSNMSPEDSSIYLCSVEAGQGYEKLFFGSGTQLSVL.

This chain links TRBV2 with TRBJ2-7; tentatively, D is TRBD1 or TRBD2 (5 bases each). The CDR3 runs to 17 residues. CDR1 and CDR2 from the germline V gene are SNHLY and FYNNEI. V was cut by 2 bases and J by 3 bases, with 20 bases left in between. The CDR3 loop reads CASSEFFRGVGNYEQYF. The CDR3 coding sequence is TGTGCCAGCAGTGAATTTTTTCGGGGCGTAGGTAACTACGAGCAGTACTTC.

The V and J genes are TRBV19 and TRBJ1-4; TRBD1 might be the D (5 bases). The germline CDR1 and CDR2 sequences are LNHDA and SQIVND (reference sequence). The CDR3 contains 14 residues. Trimming removed 3 bases at V and 5 bases at J, with 10 bases between. The CDR3 DNA reads TGTGCCAGTAGTATTTGGGGGAGCAATGAAAAACTGTTTTTT. This gives the protein CASSIWGSNEKLFF. Full variable domain (remainder filled in from reference TRBV19 and TRBJ1-4): DGGITQSPKYLFRKEGQNVTLSCEQNLNHDAMYWYRQDPGQGLRLIYYSQIVNDFQKGDIAEGYSVSREKKESFPLTVTSAQKNPTAFYLCASSIWGSNEKLFFGSGTQLSVL.